One sample yielded the 10 T cell receptor beta chains listed below, sequenced in a study of tumor and adjacent non-tumor tissue in lung cancer. Three rounds of nested PCR, following a modified ARM-PCR protocol, produced the TCRbeta library. TCRdb independently ran MiXCR on the multiplex PCR reads; one entry per CDR3 protein. This table has around 120,000 distinct CDR3 sequences, about 66% appearing once. The template was RNA from unsorted bulk tissue. Sequenced: lung tumor tissue. The receptors here all came from a man aged 25-45 years with non-small cell lung cancer.

Note on this clonotype: This may arise from a read error, as a much more abundant clone is one base away. J is TRBJ1-2 and V is TRBV4-3; D may be TRBD1 (5 bases). Germline lookup yields CDR1 LGHNA and CDR2 YSLEER. The CDR3 has 15 residues. DNA of the CDR3: TGCGCCAGCAGCCAGATCGTATGGGGCTCTCGTGGCCACACCTTC. It encodes CASSQIVWGSRGHTF.

Note on this clonotype: This likely comes from a read error, as the CDR3 has no conserved phenylalanine or tryptophan at its end. It is unclear where the CDR3 begins or ends on the DNA, so no DNA is shown, and the CDR3 is as TCRdb lists it. The CDR3 sequence is CASRRPTTERFV. The chain couples TRBV11-1 to TRBJ2-1. The CDR3 spans 12 amino acids, including both terminal residues. Germline values: CDR1 SGHAT, CDR2 FQDESV (reference sequence).

On this clonotype: This CDR3 fails to terminate in the conserved phenylalanine or tryptophan, so it likely reflects a read error. The DNA is omitted, as the CDR3 cannot be located on it reliably, and the CDR3 follows TCRdb's listing. This chain joins TRBV6-1 and TRBJ2-1; the table assigns TRBD1, which was not confirmed against the DNA. The CDR3 length is 10 residues, termini included. Looked up from germline, CDR1 is MNHNS and CDR2 is SASEGT. CDR3 residues: CASSEGSGSL.

This clonotype was seen many times. The chain couples TRBV4-1 to TRBJ2-3; TRBD2 is a possible D gene (7 bases). Germline CDR1 MGHRA, CDR2 YSYEKL. The V end was cut by 4 bases, the J end by 3 bases, with 23 bases between. The CDR3 has 18 amino acids. The CDR3 DNA reads as TGCGCCAGCAGCCCCTCCCTCGGGGGGCCTGGCGCAACAGATACGCAGTATTTT. Protein sequence: CASSPSLGGPGATDTQYF.

In this sample, this clonotype turned up many times. The chain is built from TRBV4-2 and TRBJ1-2; 8 bases align to TRBD1. The ends lost 2 bases at V and 1 base at J; junction bases unmatched: 3. Looked up from germline, CDR1 is LGHNA and CDR2 is YNFKEQ. CDR3 size: 15 residues. The CDR3, as DNA: TGTGCCAGCAGCCAACAGGGGGCGGGTAACTATGGCTACACCTTC. It specifies CASSQQGAGNYGYTF.

The V gene is TRBV12-3 or TRBV12-4, the J gene TRBJ2-7, with 11 bases aligning to TRBD2. CDR3 length: 16 residues. The ends lost 2 bases at V and 3 bases at J; junction bases unmatched: 6. CDR3 bases: TGTGCCAGCAGTTTAACGTTAGCGGGGGGGCTCTACGAGCAGTACTTC. Protein product: CASSLTLAGGLYEQYF.

On this clonotype itself: A read error may produce the germline difference seen at one junction end. This chain links TRBV5-4 with TRBJ2-1, with 11 bases lining up with TRBD2. Per germline, CDR1 SGHNT and CDR2 YYREEE (reference sequence). This CDR3 is built from 15 residues. This CDR3 is CASRTGLADYTEQFF. Here the CDR3 DNA reads TGTGCGAGCAGGACGGGACTAGCGGATTACACTGAGCAGTTCTTC.

About this clonotype itself: Sequence at one end of the junction differs from germline and may be a read error. The chain has TRBV11-2 and TRBJ2-3; 7 bases are a match to TRBD1. Germline V CDR1 and CDR2: SGHAT, FQNNGV. The CDR3 length is 15 residues. CDR3 nucleotide sequence: TGTGCCAGCAGTTTGGGGACAGTGGGCACAGTTACGCAGTATTTT. Protein: CASSLGTVGTVTQYF.

This clonotype came up many times. This chain uses TRBV20-1 with TRBJ1-6; D gene uncertain. The germline V gene has CDR1 DFQATT and CDR2 SNEGSKA (reference sequence). CDR3 size: 13 residues. The germline V and J ends were trimmed by 2 bases and 8 bases, with 10 bases remaining between them. The CDR3 DNA is TGCAGTGCTAGAAGGGATGGGGATTCACCCCTCCACTTT. It translates to CSARRDGDSPLHF.

The rearrangement uses TRBV20-1 and TRBJ1-6; unclear D gene. Between the trimmed V and J ends, which lost 3 bases and 6 bases, there was a span of 12 bases. This CDR3 is built from 14 residues. Germline loops: CDR1 DFQATT, CDR2 SNEGSKA (reference sequence). CDR3 in DNA: TGCAGTGCTAGCACAAAGATTACTAATTCACCCCTCCACTTT. This sequence encodes CSASTKITNSPLHF.